This note documents a single TCR beta chain sequence. The record originates from a study of lymphopenia after photon versus proton radiotherapy. Per germline, CDR1 MNHEY and CDR2 SMNVEV (reference sequence). This CDR3 has 16 residues. V lost 1 base, J lost 4 bases, and 7 bases stayed unmatched. Sequencing was performed with immunoSEQ multiplex PCR; in TCRdb, only in-frame clones are kept and a portion is missing. The sample includes approximately 66,000 clones, 70% to 90% of them seen just once. The sample in question was peripheral blood, obtained from a patient treated with photon-based radiotherapy. This TCR came from a man in his forties or fifties with gastric cancer. The chain combines TRBV27 with TRBJ2-1; the match to TRBD2 covers 7 bases. CDR3 nucleotides: TGTGCCAGCAGTTTATGGTTGGCGGGGGAGTACAATGAGCAGTTCTTC. It is translated as CASSLWLAGEYNEQFF.